This is a list of T cell receptor beta chains from one sample in a study of beta chain features in type 1 diabetes. Libraries were prepared by immunoSEQ multiplex PCR; TCRdb keeps only in-frame clonotypes and omits some of them. In the table there are about 660,000 clones, over 12% of which are singletons. What was sequenced was naive CD4+ T cells from blood. These TCRs come from a man aged 18-30 years with type 1 diabetes. The conserved cysteine and the conserved F or W are not part of the CDR3 here.

V gene: TRBV7-9
J gene: TRBJ1-2
CDR3 protein: ASSPGDYGYT

V gene: TRBV28
J gene: TRBJ1-2
CDR3 protein: ASSFKGRSGYT

V gene: TRBV7-3
J gene: TRBJ1-3
CDR3 protein: ASSLDSSGNTIY

V gene: TRBV28
J gene: TRBJ1-5
CDR3 protein: ASRSGQPQPQH

V gene: TRBV30
J gene: TRBJ1-5
CDR3 protein: AWSELTGDQPQH

V gene: TRBV7-9
J gene: TRBJ2-2
CDR3 protein: ASSSRDSPDTGELF

V gene: TRBV2
J gene: TRBJ1-2
CDR3 protein: ASSEISRPGLNYGYT

V gene: TRBV28
J gene: TRBJ1-5
CDR3 protein: ASSSPADQPQH

V gene: TRBV19
J gene: TRBJ2-1
CDR3 protein: ASTPAGFVISYNEQF

V gene: TRBV6-1
J gene: TRBJ2-1
CDR3 protein: ASSLAPEGYNEQF

V gene: TRBV7-2
J gene: TRBJ1-2
CDR3 protein: ASSPTGNYGYT

V gene: TRBV4-2
J gene: TRBJ2-7
CDR3 protein: ASSHVDGTSSYEQY

V gene: TRBV5-1
J gene: TRBJ2-5
CDR3 protein: ASSFGAGETQY

V gene: TRBV9
J gene: TRBJ1-1
CDR3 protein: ASSVGQSTEAF

V gene: TRBV5-4
J gene: TRBJ2-3
CDR3 protein: ASSLGGSTDTQY

V gene: TRBV28
J gene: TRBJ1-2
CDR3 protein: ASSLKGSYGYT

V gene: TRBV9
J gene: TRBJ1-5
CDR3 protein: ASSVGFNQPQH

V gene: TRBV5-1
J gene: TRBJ2-1
CDR3 protein: ASSPTPTGGSYNEQF

V gene: TRBV5-1
J gene: TRBJ2-7
CDR3 protein: ASSLANRGSEQY

V gene: TRBV4-1
J gene: TRBJ2-5
CDR3 protein: ASSPLVWGIQETQY

V gene: TRBV6-5
J gene: TRBJ1-4
CDR3 protein: ASSYSPISAEKLF

V gene: TRBV30
J gene: TRBJ1-6
CDR3 protein: AWSSPGVGNSPLH

V gene: TRBV28
J gene: TRBJ2-7
CDR3 protein: ASGRHEQY

V gene: TRBV9
J gene: TRBJ2-7
CDR3 protein: ASSVDASGREPYEQY

V gene: TRBV27
J gene: TRBJ1-1
CDR3 protein: ASRLMAQANTEAF

V gene: TRBV7-9
J gene: TRBJ2-1
CDR3 protein: ASSPRGTRSYNEQF

V gene: TRBV27
J gene: TRBJ2-2
CDR3 protein: ASTERQSEGASGELF

V gene: TRBV5-1
J gene: TRBJ2-5
CDR3 protein: ASSTDTQGTQY

V gene: TRBV5-1
J gene: TRBJ1-1
CDR3 protein: ASSLVSGPMNTEAF